Below, 2 T cell receptor beta chains from the same sample are listed, as sequenced in a study of T cell responses to AZD1222 COVID-19 vaccine. Produced via immunoSEQ multiplex PCR; TCRdb's table is partial and in-frame only. The profile covers some 99,000 clones, with around 87% appearing a single time and roughly 4.4% taken by the ten largest. Material: peripheral blood, obtained 28 days after the second AZD1222 dose. Receptors were obtained from an adult who received the AZD1222 COVID-19 vaccine.

This clone was seen a handful of times. The chain is built from TRBV30 and TRBJ1-2; tentative D call: TRBD1 (5 bases). The germline V gene has CDR1 GTSNPN and CDR2 SVGIG (reference sequence). With 1 base removed from V and 5 bases from J, the gap between germline ends came to 14 bases. The CDR3 has 14 residues. Here the CDR3 reads CAWSGGPGFYGYTF. The CDR3, as DNA: TGTGCCTGGAGTGGGGGCCCCGGGTTTTATGGCTACACCTTC.

The rearrangement links TRBV4-3 to TRBJ1-2; 9 bases align to TRBD1. Germline V gene sequence: CDR1 LGHNA, CDR2 YSLEER. There are 17 residues in the CDR3. The V and J ends lost 4 bases and 6 bases, in that order; junction bases with no gene match: 15. The CDR3 region has the DNA TGCGCCAGCAGCCCCGATGGGGGACAGGGCTTCCTCCATGGCTACACCTTC. Translation gives CASSPDGGQGFLHGYTF.